The rows below give T cell receptor beta chains drawn from one sample of a study of blood T cell repertoires in COVID-19. Sequenced by immunoSEQ multiplex PCR; TCRdb stores in-frame clones only, minus some. In the table there are approximately 100,000 clones, 86% of which are singletons. Material: peripheral blood. These receptors were collected from a human donor in a cohort sampled during active COVID-19. CDR3s include the opening cysteine and the closing phenylalanine or tryptophan. Fields, in order: clone size, V gene, D gene, J gene, CDR3 protein, CDR3 DNA. A D gene is named only where the DNA matches it firmly. Clone size is not always given. Where it is, it says once, few, many or a class for expanded clones.

clone size: once; V gene: TRBV5-4; D gene: -; J gene: TRBJ1-1; CDR3 protein: CASSGDPGMNTEAFF; CDR3 DNA: TGTGCCAGCAGCGGGGATCCAGGGATGAACACTGAAGCTTTCTTT
clone size: -; V gene: TRBV7-6; D gene: -; J gene: TRBJ2-1; CDR3 protein: CASSTDRNNEQFF; CDR3 DNA: TGTGCCAGCAGCACCGACAGAAACAATGAGCAGTTCTTC
clone size: few; V gene: TRBV30; D gene: TRBD1; J gene: TRBJ2-7; CDR3 protein: CAERRTGGEQYF; CDR3 DNA: TGTGCCGAAAGACGGACAGGGGGCGAGCAGTACTTC
clone size: -; V gene: TRBV18; D gene: -; J gene: TRBJ2-5; CDR3 protein: CASSARERETQYF; CDR3 DNA: TGTGCCAGCTCTGCACGGGAGCGGGAGACCCAGTACTTC
clone size: -; V gene: TRBV7-2; D gene: TRBD2; J gene: TRBJ2-5; CDR3 protein: CASSLAELAGGRETQYF; CDR3 DNA: TGTGCCAGCAGCTTAGCTGAGCTAGCGGGAGGGCGCGAGACCCAGTACTTC
clone size: -; V gene: TRBV9; D gene: TRBD2; J gene: TRBJ2-7; CDR3 protein: CASSPRVSGVYEQYF; CDR3 DNA: TGTGCCAGCAGCCCAAGAGTTAGCGGGGTTTACGAGCAGTACTTC
clone size: -; V gene: TRBV3-1/TRBV3-2; D gene: TRBD1; J gene: TRBJ2-2; CDR3 protein: CASRRTGENTGELFF; CDR3 DNA: TGTGCCAGCAGGCGGACAGGGGAGAACACCGGGGAGCTGTTTTTT
clone size: -; V gene: TRBV18; D gene: -; J gene: TRBJ2-7; CDR3 protein: CASSPGRYEQYF; CDR3 DNA: TGTGCCAGCTCACCCGGGAGATACGAGCAGTACTTC
clone size: -; V gene: TRBV5-4; D gene: -; J gene: TRBJ2-2; CDR3 protein: CASSAGQSINTGELFF; CDR3 DNA: TGTGCCAGCAGCGCAGGACAGAGCATAAACACCGGGGAGCTGTTTTTT
clone size: few; V gene: TRBV19; D gene: -; J gene: TRBJ2-7; CDR3 protein: CASSIGGAPNEQYF; CDR3 DNA: TGTGCCAGTAGTATTGGAGGGGCCCCTAACGAGCAGTACTTC
clone size: -; V gene: TRBV19; D gene: TRBD2; J gene: TRBJ2-7; CDR3 protein: CASRPAGSHEQYF; CDR3 DNA: TGTGCCAGTCGTCCAGCGGGATCCCACGAGCAGTACTTC
clone size: -; V gene: TRBV2; D gene: TRBD2; J gene: TRBJ2-5; CDR3 protein: CASKVEGLGGETQYF; CDR3 DNA: TGTGCCAGCAAGGTAGAGGGACTAGGGGGAGAGACCCAGTACTTC
clone size: -; V gene: TRBV30; D gene: TRBD1; J gene: TRBJ1-5; CDR3 protein: CAWSNTGGAGQPQHF; CDR3 DNA: TGTGCCTGGAGTAACACAGGGGGCGCGGGTCAGCCCCAGCATTTT
clone size: -; V gene: TRBV3-1/TRBV3-2; D gene: -; J gene: TRBJ2-7; CDR3 protein: CASSQGQSYEQYF; CDR3 DNA: TGTGCCAGCAGCCAAGGACAGTCTTACGAGCAGTACTTC
clone size: -; V gene: TRBV7-2; D gene: TRBD2; J gene: TRBJ2-2; CDR3 protein: CASSPGTRKTGELFF; CDR3 DNA: TGTGCCAGCAGCCCCGGGACTAGGAAGACCGGGGAGCTGTTTTTT
clone size: -; V gene: TRBV18; D gene: -; J gene: TRBJ1-3; CDR3 protein: CASSPGVGNTIYF; CDR3 DNA: TGTGCCAGCTCACCCGGAGTTGGAAACACCATATATTTT